The 19 T cell receptor beta chains presented below share a single source sample, sequenced in a study of T cell responses to AZD1222 COVID-19 vaccine. Clones were read by immunoSEQ multiplex PCR, and TCRdb kept only the in-frame ones, dropping some. The profile shows about 140,000 clones, approximately 91% of them singletons. The sample here was peripheral blood, taken 28 days after the second dose of the MenACWY control vaccine. The receptors here all came from an adult who received the MenACWY meningococcal vaccine as a control.

V usage is TRBV7-9 and J usage is TRBJ1-4; D ambiguous. In germline, CDR1 is SEHNR, CDR2 FQNEAQ (reference sequence). V shed 4 bases and J shed 7 bases, with 10 bases lying between them. The CDR3 sequence is 13 residues long. CDR3 amino acids: CASSSVPGEKLFF. CDR3 sequence (DNA): TGTGCCAGCAGCTCTGTCCCCGGTGAAAAACTGTTTTTT.

This clone was detected once. V gene TRBV4-2 combines with J gene TRBJ1-6; TRBD1 matches at 7 bases. Trimming took 0 bases from V and 4 from J; bases not matched to a gene: 3. Per germline, CDR1 LGHNA and CDR2 YNFKEQ. CDR3 size: 16 residues. CDR3: CASSQEPGQYNSPLHF. The CDR3 DNA sequence: TGTGCCAGCAGCCAAGAGCCGGGACAGTATAATTCACCCCTCCACTTT.

This chain links TRBV5-6 with TRBJ2-1; 13 bases agree with TRBD2. The germline V gene has CDR1 SGHDT and CDR2 YYEEEE. The CDR3 is 18 residues long. J gave up 0 bases and V 4 bases, and 7 bases lay outside the gene matches. CDR3: CASSRALAGGGSYNEQFF. The DNA of the CDR3 is TGTGCCAGCAGCCGGGCACTAGCGGGAGGGGGCTCCTACAATGAGCAGTTCTTC.

V gene TRBV15 combines with J gene TRBJ2-5; D unclear. This CDR3 is built from 12 residues. Per germline, CDR1 LNHNV and CDR2 YYDKDF (reference sequence). Trimming shortened V by 0 bases and J by 4 bases, and 3 bases separated the two germline ends. The CDR3 protein is CATSRDRETQYF. The CDR3, as DNA: TGTGCCACCAGCAGAGATCGAGAGACCCAGTACTTC. Full variable domain (remainder filled in from reference TRBV15 and TRBJ2-5): DAMVIQNPRYQVTQFGKPVTLSCSQTLNHNVMYWYQQKSSQAPKLLFHYYDKDFNNEADTPDNFQSRRPNTSFCFLDIRSPGLGDTAMYLCATSRDRETQYFGPGTRLLVL.

This clone was seen a handful of times. The V and J genes are TRBV6-4 and TRBJ1-2; possible D gene TRBD1, 5 bases. Germline-derived CDR1 and CDR2 are MRHNA and SNTAGT. The CDR3 runs to 17 residues. V shed 0 bases and J shed 5 bases, with 19 bases lying between them. The CDR3, as DNA: TGTGCCAGCAGTGACTCGGCAGGGTGGAGGGTTTTATATGGCTACACCTTC. Protein product: CASSDSAGWRVLYGYTF.

This chain links TRBV3-1 (or the pseudogene TRBV3-2) with TRBJ1-2, with D tentatively TRBD1 (5 bases). Trimming took 5 bases from V and 2 from J, leaving 18 bases between them. Germline V lookup: CDR1 LGHDT, CDR2 YNNKEL (reference sequence). CDR3 length: 16 amino acids. The DNA of the CDR3 is TGTGCCAGCAGCTTCCTCGGTTCGGGGGGGAACTATGGCTACACCTTC. Protein product: CASSFLGSGGNYGYTF.

The genes are TRBV29-1 and TRBJ2-5, with 10 nucleotides matching TRBD1. Germline V gene data show CDR1 as SQVTM and CDR2 as ANQGSEA. Unmatched junction bases numbered 5, after V lost 8 bases and J lost 5 bases. This CDR3 has 12 residues. CDR3 amino acids: CSSDRGSETQYF. The DNA of the CDR3 is TGCAGCTCGGACAGGGGGAGCGAGACCCAGTACTTC.

V is TRBV6-5 and J is TRBJ1-1; maybe TRBD1 (5 bases). Trimming pared 5 bases from V and 4 bases from J, leaving 17 bases between. The length of the CDR3 is 15 residues. The germline CDR1 and CDR2 sequences are MNHEY and SVGAGI. DNA of the CDR3: TGTGCCAGCAGTCGTGGCACCGGGGGAGGCACTGAAGCTTTCTTT. The encoded protein is CASSRGTGGGTEAFF.

The chain has TRBV19 and TRBJ1-5; TRBD1 agrees at 11 bases. The germline CDR1 and CDR2 sequences are LNHDA and SQIVND (reference sequence). CDR3 length: 18 residues. Trimming took 4 bases from V and 2 from J; bases not matched to a gene: 10. The DNA for the CDR3 is TGTGCCAGTAGTAGGGACAGGGGGATGGGTTTTGGCAATCAGCCCCAGCATTTT. Protein sequence: CASSRDRGMGFGNQPQHF. Together with reference TRBV19 and TRBJ1-5, the CDR3 gives the full variable domain: DGGITQSPKYLFRKEGQNVTLSCEQNLNHDAMYWYRQDPGQGLRLIYYSQIVNDFQKGDIAEGYSVSREKKESFPLTVTSAQKNPTAFYLCASSRDRGMGFGNQPQHFGDGTRLSIL.

The chain is built from TRBV6-5 and TRBJ1-1, with D unresolved. V lost 3 bases and J 1 base, leaving 15 bases between the germline ends. The CDR3 sequence is 16 residues long. Germline CDR1 MNHEY, CDR2 SVGAGI. The CDR3 protein is CASSYELKRGNTEAFF. CDR3 DNA sequence: TGTGCCAGCAGTTATGAACTCAAAAGAGGGAACACTGAAGCTTTCTTT.

J is TRBJ1-2 and V is TRBV11-1; a possible D gene is TRBD1 (6 bases). Trimming took 5 bases from V and 3 from J, leaving 16 bases between them. CDR1 and CDR2 from the germline V gene are SGHAT and FQDESV (reference sequence). The CDR3 loop spans 15 amino acids. The CDR3 DNA sequence: TGTGCCAGCAGCCGAACCAGGGGACTTGACTATGGCTACACCTTC. Amino acid sequence: CASSRTRGLDYGYTF.

The rearrangement joins TRBV28 to TRBJ1-5; TRBD1 matches at 7 bases. Unmatched junction bases numbered 10, after V lost 10 bases and J lost 4 bases. The CDR3 runs 14 residues. The V gene's germline CDR1 is MDHEN and CDR2 SYDVKM. DNA for the CDR3: TGTGCCAACGAGGCCGGGACAGCTAATCAGCCCCAGCATTTT. Protein sequence: CANEAGTANQPQHF.

J is TRBJ1-1 and V is TRBV9, with D uncertain. CDR3 size: 12 residues. CDR1 and CDR2 from the germline V gene are SGDLS and YYNGEE. V was clipped by 0 bases and J by 7 bases, with 7 bases between them. CDR3 DNA sequence: TGTGCCAGCAGCGTAGGGTTAGATGAAGCTTTCTTT. Its protein is CASSVGLDEAFF.

The chain has TRBV27 and TRBJ1-2; 11 bases match TRBD1. Germline CDR1 is MNHEY and CDR2 is SMNVEV (reference sequence). The CDR3 totals 16 residues. V shed 3 bases, J shed 8 bases, and the junction held 11 bases outside the gene matches. The DNA for the CDR3 is TGTGCCAGCAGTTTCCAGGACAGGGGGCGATGGGGCGGCTACACCTTC. Translation: CASSFQDRGRWGGYTF.

About this clone: Other DNA sequences from this sample encode an identical CDR3 as well. The genes are TRBV30 and TRBJ1-6, with 10 bases that match TRBD1. After removal of 4 bases from V and 7 bases from J, the junction contained 1 base not matched to a gene. The CDR3 has 13 residues. Germline CDR1 reads GTSNPN; CDR2 reads SVGIG (reference sequence). In DNA, the CDR3 is TGTGCCTGGACGGGACAGGGGAATTCACCCCTCCACTTT. It specifies CAWTGQGNSPLHF.

V is TRBV4-1 and J is TRBJ1-2, with 10 bases identical to TRBD1. V dropped 5 bases and J dropped 2; count of bases not matched to a gene: 8. Per the germline V gene, CDR1 is MGHRA and CDR2 is YSYEKL. CDR3 size: 16 residues. CDR3 loop: CASSSMTGGLNYGYTF. Written as DNA, the CDR3 is TGCGCCAGCAGCTCGATGACAGGGGGCCTGAACTATGGCTACACCTTC.

The chain joins TRBV28 to TRBJ2-5, with D possibly TRBD1 on 6 matching bases. CDR1 and CDR2 from the germline V gene are MDHEN and SYDVKM. The CDR3 is 14 amino acids. Trimming removed 5 bases at V and 2 bases at J, with 12 bases between. The CDR3 spells CASSRTEVQETQYF. The CDR3 nucleotides read TGTGCCAGCAGTCGGACAGAAGTTCAAGAGACCCAGTACTTC.

J is TRBJ1-5 and V is TRBV7-3; D is uncertain. There are 15 residues in the CDR3. V shed 1 base and J shed 3 bases, with 10 bases lying between them. Germline CDR1 SGHTA, CDR2 FQGTGA. CDR3 sequence (DNA): TGTGCCAGCAGCTTAATGTCCGGGGACAATCAGCCCCAGCATTTT. Translating it yields CASSLMSGDNQPQHF.

The rearrangement joins TRBV6-5 to TRBJ2-5; D is perhaps TRBD1 (6 bases). Between the trimmed V and J ends, which lost 6 bases and 3 bases, there was a span of 14 bases. The CDR3 loop spans 14 amino acids. Germline V CDR1 and CDR2: MNHEY, SVGAGI. CDR3 region: CASSATNREETQYF. The CDR3 region has the DNA TGTGCCAGCAGCGCTACGAACAGGGAAGAGACCCAGTACTTC.